This TCR beta chain was profiled in a study of blood T cell repertoires in COVID-19. There are 16 residues in the CDR3. Germline CDR1 LNHDA, CDR2 SQIVND (reference sequence). V dropped 6 bases and J dropped 0 bases, with 15 bases sitting between them. In the source study's methods: Amplification of reference gene primers was used by the study to estimate nucleated cell counts. Using immunoSEQ multiplex PCR, the repertoire was profiled, and TCRdb retains in-frame clones only, with some absent. V, J and clone size reflect that table, while D and trimming were determined from the DNA. The sample includes some 82,000 clones, 80% to 90% of them seen just once.

V usage is TRBV19 and J usage is TRBJ2-4; possible D gene TRBD1, 6 bases. The clonotype originates from a man of 80 years or more with active or convalescent COVID-19. Sample: peripheral blood. CDR3 sequence: CASSTKDSLAKNIQYF. The CDR3 region has the DNA TGTGCCAGTAGCACGAAGGACAGTCTAGCCAAAAACATTCAGTACTTC. The complete variable domain, with remaining parts taken from reference TRBV19 and TRBJ2-4, reads DGGITQSPKYLFRKEGQNVTLSCEQNLNHDAMYWYRQDPGQGLRLIYYSQIVNDFQKGDIAEGYSVSREKKESFPLTVTSAQKNPTAFYLCASSTKDSLAKNIQYFGAGTRLSVL.